This entry lists 23 T cell receptor beta chains sequenced from one sample in a study of blood T cell repertoires in COVID-19. Sequenced by immunoSEQ multiplex PCR; TCRdb stores in-frame clones only, minus some. Of about half a million clones in the sample, 75% to 90% were seen once. The sequenced sample consisted of peripheral blood. The receptors stem from a human donor in a cohort sampled during active COVID-19.

The chain employs TRBV30 and TRBJ1-2, with D uncertain. CDR3 size: 15 residues. Trimming left V 2 bases short and J 4 bases short, with 17 bases between. Germline V gene data show CDR1 as GTSNPN and CDR2 as SVGIG (reference sequence). The CDR3 DNA reads TGTGCCTGGAGTAAGACTAGGAGCCCCCCCTATGGCTACACCTTC. It codes for CAWSKTRSPPYGYTF. Looking up the rest from reference TRBV30 and TRBJ1-2 gives the full variable domain: SQTIHQWPATLVQPVGSPLSLECTVEGTSNPNLYWYRQAAGRGLQLLFYSVGIGQISSEVPQNLSASRPQDRQFILSSKKLLLSDSGFYLCAWSKTRSPPYGYTFGSGTRLTVV.

This chain uses TRBV27 with TRBJ2-7, with 8 bases fitting TRBD1. Germline V gene sequence: CDR1 MNHEY, CDR2 SMNVEV (reference sequence). The CDR3 has 15 amino acids. V gave up 3 bases and J gave up 1 base; unmatched junction bases: 5. The CDR3 region has the DNA TGTGCCAGCAGTTTTACGGACAGGGTTTCCTACGAGCAGTACTTC. Encoded protein: CASSFTDRVSYEQYF.

The chain carries TRBV12-5 and TRBJ1-5; unclear D gene. V lost 8 bases and J 3 bases, leaving 11 bases between the germline ends. Germline V gene data show CDR1 as LGHNT and CDR2 as FRNRAP. The CDR3 runs 13 residues. This CDR3 reads CASRGSNNQPQHF. The CDR3 DNA reads TGTGCTAGTCGAGGGAGTAACAATCAGCCCCAGCATTTT.

CDR3 in amino acids: CASSLRLAEGITDTQYF. The CDR3 DNA follows: TGTGCCAGCAGCCTACGACTAGCGGAGGGGATAACAGATACGCAGTATTTT. This chain links TRBV7-2 with TRBJ2-3, with TRBD2 identical over 9 bases. This CDR3 spans 17 amino acids. The V and J ends lost 5 bases and 3 bases, in that order; junction bases with no gene match: 12. Germline V gene lookup returns CDR1 SGHTA and CDR2 FQGNSA.

V gene TRBV5-4 combines with J gene TRBJ1-2; possible D gene TRBD1, 5 bases. The germline V gene has CDR1 SGHNT and CDR2 YYREEE (reference sequence). The CDR3 is 15 residues long. V shed 6 bases and J shed 4 bases, with 19 bases lying between them. In nucleotides, the CDR3 is TGTGCCAGCACCCTATCGGGGGGAGGTAGCTATGGCTACACCTTC. Amino acid sequence: CASTLSGGGSYGYTF.

The rearrangement links TRBV5-6 to TRBJ2-1; D is perhaps TRBD2 (6 bases). The V and J ends lost 3 bases and 4 bases respectively, with 17 bases between them. From germline, CDR1 is SGHDT and CDR2 YYEEEE. This CDR3 spans 16 amino acids. The CDR3 loop reads CASSSIGGGVYNEQFF. CDR3 nucleotide sequence: TGTGCCAGCAGCTCCATAGGCGGAGGGGTTTACAATGAGCAGTTCTTC.

The CDR3 bases are TGTGCCAGTAGTATTTGGTCCTCCTCCAGGGGGGAGACCCAGTACTTC. Protein: CASSIWSSSRGETQYF. The chain combines TRBV19 with TRBJ2-5; TRBD1 aligns across 7 bases. This CDR3 has 16 amino acids. J was trimmed by 5 bases and V by 3 bases; bases with no gene match: 12. CDR1 is LNHDA, CDR2 SQIVND, per germline (reference sequence).

This chain links TRBV7-3 with TRBJ2-2; 13 nucleotides match TRBD2. The ends lost 1 base at V and 3 bases at J; junction bases unmatched: 11. The germline CDR1 and CDR2 sequences are SGHTA and FQGTGA. CDR3 length equals 20 residues. CDR3 in amino acids: CASSLKPRTSGSYHTGELFF. As DNA, the CDR3 is TGTGCCAGCAGCTTAAAACCCCGGACTAGCGGGAGTTATCACACCGGGGAGCTGTTTTTT.

This chain joins TRBV6-2 or TRBV6-3 and TRBJ1-2; TRBD1 matches 7 bases. The V gene end was trimmed by 2 bases and the J gene end by 2 bases; junction bases not matched to a gene: 17. Germline lookup yields CDR1 MNHEY and CDR2 SVGEGT. The length of the CDR3 is 19 residues. This CDR3 is CASSYRGRINWNLNYGYTF. The CDR3 bases are TGTGCCAGCAGTTACAGGGGGCGAATTAATTGGAACCTCAACTATGGCTACACCTTC.

V is TRBV12-5 and J is TRBJ2-1, with D perhaps matching TRBD2 (6 bases). V lost 0 bases to trimming and J lost 7 bases, with 19 bases between them. The germline gives CDR1 LGHNT, CDR2 FRNRAP. The CDR3 covers 17 residues. CDR3 residues: CASGLVSVAGSVNEQFF. CDR3 nucleotide sequence: TGTGCTAGTGGTTTGGTAAGTGTGGCGGGATCTGTGAATGAGCAGTTCTTC.

V gene TRBV23-1 combines with J gene TRBJ1-5; D not certain. TRBV23-1 counts as an open reading frame of uncertain function. The V and J ends lost 2 bases and 5 bases respectively, with 7 bases between them. The CDR3 covers 13 residues. This CDR3 is CASSQVSYQPQHF. Written as DNA, the CDR3 is TGCGCCAGCAGTCAAGTCAGTTATCAGCCCCAGCATTTT.

The chain uses TRBV12-5 and TRBJ2-1, with 14 nucleotides matching TRBD2. This CDR3 spans 18 amino acids. Germline-derived CDR1 and CDR2 are LGHNT and FRNRAP. Trimming at V came to 6 bases and at J to 7 bases, leaving 14 bases not matched to a gene. CDR3 sequence: CASGTGTSGSISVNEQFF. The CDR3 bases are TGTGCTAGTGGAACTGGGACTAGCGGGAGTATCAGTGTGAATGAGCAGTTCTTC.

The chain carries TRBV4-3 and TRBJ1-2, with D unresolved. The CDR3 sequence is 15 residues long. V was pared by 0 bases and J by 2 bases, with 10 bases between. Looked up from germline, CDR1 is LGHNA and CDR2 is YSLEER. The CDR3, as DNA: TGCGCCAGCAGCCAAGATGTGGGCAGCAACTATGGCTACACCTTC. Protein: CASSQDVGSNYGYTF.

The chain has TRBV5-1 and TRBJ2-7, with 7 bases matching TRBD1. The CDR3 has 14 residues. The V and J ends lost 4 bases and 5 bases, in that order; junction bases with no gene match: 9. Germline CDR1 and CDR2: SGHRS and YFSETQ. The CDR3 loop is CASSRDSPRHEQYF. The CDR3 bases are TGCGCCAGCAGCCGGGACAGTCCTCGCCACGAGCAGTACTTC. The variable domain in full, completed from reference TRBV5-1 and TRBJ2-7, reads KAGVTQTPRYLIKTRGQQVTLSCSPISGHRSVSWYQQTPGQGLQFLFEYFSETQRNKGNFPGRFSGRQFSNSRSEMNVSTLELGDSALYLCASSRDSPRHEQYFGPGTRLTVT.

The chain has TRBV19 and TRBJ1-1; D not certain. Per germline, CDR1 LNHDA and CDR2 SQIVND (reference sequence). This CDR3 spans 14 amino acids. V lost 7 bases and J lost 3, with 15 bases in between. The CDR3, as DNA: TGTGCCAGTACTAGCACGGGGAGTTACACTGAAGCTTTCTTT. Translation gives CASTSTGSYTEAFF.

The rearrangement links TRBV2 to TRBJ2-1; 8 nucleotides agree with TRBD1. The germline V gene has CDR1 SNHLY and CDR2 FYNNEI. The length of the CDR3 is 16 residues. J lost 3 bases, V lost 6 bases, and 10 bases had no gene match. This CDR3 reads CASSPRGGQGYNEQFF. CDR3 nucleotides: TGTGCCAGCAGCCCGAGAGGAGGACAGGGCTACAATGAGCAGTTCTTC. The full variable domain, in which reference TRBV2 and TRBJ2-1 provide the parts outside the CDR3, is EPEVTQTPSHQVTQMGQEVILRCVPISNHLYFYWYRQILGQKVEFLVSFYNNEISEKSEIFDDQFSVERPDGSNFTLKIRSTKLEDSAMYFCASSPRGGQGYNEQFFGPGTRLTVL.

V usage is TRBV11-3 and J usage is TRBJ2-3; 8 nucleotides match TRBD1. CDR1 and CDR2 (germline): SGHNT, YENEEA. The trim removed 3 bases at V and 5 bases at J, leaving 7 bases unmatched. This CDR3 is 15 amino acids long. CDR3 region: CASSLFGQGKDTQYF. The CDR3 DNA sequence: TGTGCCAGCAGCTTGTTTGGACAGGGTAAAGATACGCAGTATTTT.

J is TRBJ2-1 and V is TRBV27; 9 nucleotides line up with TRBD1. With 5 bases clipped from V and 7 bases from J, the junction kept 12 bases outside the gene matches. The CDR3 runs 16 residues. Looked up from germline, CDR1 is MNHEY and CDR2 is SMNVEV (reference sequence). The CDR3 DNA is TGTGCCAGCAGTCCCAACACAGGGGGCGCGATAAATGAGCAGTTCTTC. Amino acids: CASSPNTGGAINEQFF.

Worth noting for this clone: Additional DNA sequences in this sample encode the identical CDR3. The gene calls are TRBV30 and TRBJ2-7; D not resolved. V was pared by 1 base and J by 1 base, with 5 bases between. The germline V gene has CDR1 GTSNPN and CDR2 SVGIG (reference sequence). The CDR3 covers 12 residues. The CDR3 coding sequence is TGTGCCTGGAGTGCCAGTTCCTACGAGCAGTACTTC. It is translated as CAWSASSYEQYF.

This clone was detected a few times. The chain carries TRBV28 and TRBJ2-3, with no clear D. V lost 3 bases and J 3 bases, leaving 4 bases between the germline ends. Germline-derived CDR1 and CDR2 are MDHEN and SYDVKM. The CDR3 has 12 amino acids. The CDR3 spells CASSFETDTQYF. The CDR3 DNA follows: TGTGCCAGCAGTTTCGAGACAGATACGCAGTATTTT.

The rearrangement joins TRBV25-1 to TRBJ1-4, with 9 bases that match TRBD1. V was pared by 7 bases and J by 5 bases, with 5 bases of the junction left unmatched. In germline, CDR1 is MGHDK, CDR2 SYGVNS. The CDR3 spans 14 residues. The CDR3 nucleotides are TGTGCCAGCAACCGCGGGACAGGGAATGAAAAACTGTTTTTT. As protein: CASNRGTGNEKLFF. Using reference TRBV25-1 and TRBJ1-4 for the parts outside the CDR3, the full variable domain is EADIYQTPRYLVIGTGKKITLECSQTMGHDKMYWYQQDPGMELHLIHYSYGVNSTEKGDLSSESTVSRIRTEHFPLTLESARPSHTSQYLCASNRGTGNEKLFFGSGTQLSVL.

This chain connects TRBV5-1 to TRBJ2-5; D perhaps matches TRBD1 (6 bases). V gave up 4 bases and J gave up 4 bases, with 14 bases separating them. The CDR3 sequence is 14 residues long. CDR1 SGHRS and CDR2 YFSETQ come from the germline V gene. CDR3 coding DNA: TGCGCCAGCAGCCTCGGACAGCTAGGAGAGACCCAGTACTTC. This sequence encodes CASSLGQLGETQYF.

V is TRBV10-3 and J is TRBJ1-2; tentative D call: TRBD1 (6 bases). Germline CDR1 reads ENHRY; CDR2 reads SYGVKD. V was shortened by 10 bases and J by 2 bases, with 11 bases between the two germline ends. There are 12 residues in the CDR3. This CDR3 is CATGALNYGYTF. The CDR3 DNA is TGTGCCACAGGGGCCCTAAACTATGGCTACACCTTC.